The following is a T cell receptor (beta chain) sequence with its context. Generated by immunoSEQ multiplex PCR, the TCRdb table keeps only in-frame clones and is missing some. The sample contains 15,000 or so clones, around 90% of which appear only once. This record comes from a study of T cell changes during pregnancy in multiple sclerosis. The sample in question was CD8+ T cells from peripheral blood mononuclear cells, obtained after pregnancy. The TCR comes from a female donor in good health, enrolled as a control in a pregnancy study.

The CDR3 nucleotides read TGTGCCAGCAGCTTAGATTTCGGGGCTGGGGCCAACGTCCTGACTTTC. Residues: CASSLDFGAGANVLTF. This chain connects TRBV7-2 to TRBJ2-6; weak D call: TRBD2 (5 bases). Between the trimmed V and J ends, which lost 1 base and 2 bases, there was a span of 9 bases. The V gene's germline CDR1 is SGHTA and CDR2 FQGNSA. This CDR3 region has 16 residues.